A selection of T cell receptor beta chains follows, all from one sample in a study of tumor-infiltrating lymphocytes in primary liver carcinoma. TCRdb passed the multiplex PCR reads through MiXCR, listing each CDR3 protein once. The table shows some 190,000 distinct CDR3 sequences, with 60% occurring only once. Specimen: peripheral blood. These receptors came from a man aged 40-49 years with primary liver carcinoma and hepatitis B virus infection. Both conserved end residues are trimmed from each CDR3. The D gene is left open where the match is weak.

v_gene: TRBV12-3/TRBV12-4; d_gene: NA; CDR3aa: ASSLGATGVVAF
v_gene: TRBV11-2; d_gene: TRBD2; CDR3aa: ASRPGLAGREQY
v_gene: TRBV29-1; d_gene: TRBD2; CDR3aa: TFKGGAGETQY
v_gene: TRBV30; d_gene: NA; CDR3aa: AWKVTGAEAF
v_gene: TRBV4-1; d_gene: TRBD2; CDR3aa: ASSQKGLAGGNAYEQY
v_gene: TRBV29-1; d_gene: TRBD1; CDR3aa: SVDGTEPGYT
v_gene: TRBV4-1; d_gene: NA; CDR3aa: ASSQRWSSGSSYEQY
v_gene: TRBV5-1; d_gene: NA; CDR3aa: ASSLVDMGHEQY
v_gene: TRBV4-1; d_gene: TRBD1; CDR3aa: ASSQDGQGREKLS
v_gene: TRBV5-1; d_gene: NA; CDR3aa: ASSLRHFGRDDYNEQF
v_gene: TRBV11-2; d_gene: NA; CDR3aa: ASSATGPGNEQF
v_gene: TRBV5-6; d_gene: TRBD1; CDR3aa: VSSLAGTGGTEAF
v_gene: TRBV6-2/TRBV6-3; d_gene: NA; CDR3aa: ASSYHPKNSPLH
v_gene: TRBV11-2; d_gene: TRBD2; CDR3aa: ASSLKPSGWNTGELF
v_gene: TRBV13; d_gene: NA; CDR3aa: ASRRLGEKLF
v_gene: TRBV5-6; d_gene: NA; CDR3aa: ASSLEGGLSTEAF
v_gene: TRBV12-3/TRBV12-4; d_gene: NA; CDR3aa: ASSSKGRGTTGELF
v_gene: TRBV4-1; d_gene: NA; CDR3aa: ASSQESPFFIGELF
v_gene: TRBV10-3; d_gene: TRBD1; CDR3aa: AISSGQGCQPQH
v_gene: TRBV13; d_gene: TRBD2; CDR3aa: ASSPRAGGNTGELF
v_gene: TRBV12-3/TRBV12-4; d_gene: TRBD2; CDR3aa: ASSGLAGETQY
v_gene: TRBV11-2; d_gene: NA; CDR3aa: ASNLSHFTGELF
v_gene: TRBV10-3; d_gene: NA; CDR3aa: AIRGVVDGELF
v_gene: TRBV10-2; d_gene: NA; CDR3aa: ASSSLFDAF
v_gene: TRBV7-8; d_gene: NA; CDR3aa: VSSLDTYEQY
v_gene: TRBV6-1; d_gene: NA; CDR3aa: AIQGGEVTEAF
v_gene: TRBV11-1; d_gene: TRBD1; CDR3aa: ASSPNRGPDTQY
v_gene: TRBV5-5; d_gene: NA; CDR3aa: ASSSLSENIQY
v_gene: TRBV10-2; d_gene: TRBD2; CDR3aa: ASREVAGGYNEQF
v_gene: TRBV12-3/TRBV12-4; d_gene: NA; CDR3aa: ASSGGTAGDNTEAF
v_gene: TRBV10-3; d_gene: TRBD1; CDR3aa: AISTGESEYEQY
v_gene: TRBV6-2/TRBV6-3; d_gene: TRBD2; CDR3aa: ASSQSGSGGGEQF
v_gene: TRBV11-2; d_gene: NA; CDR3aa: ASSLTLAETQY
v_gene: TRBV12-2; d_gene: NA; CDR3aa: ENRLARWWYEQY
v_gene: TRBV10-3; d_gene: TRBD2; CDR3aa: AIKERGSYEQY
v_gene: TRBV28; d_gene: NA; CDR3aa: ASNNPRGARDGSYEQY
v_gene: TRBV6-1; d_gene: NA; CDR3aa: ASSVGGNQPQH
v_gene: TRBV11-2; d_gene: TRBD2; CDR3aa: TSSLHKTTGGPNEQF
v_gene: TRBV14; d_gene: NA; CDR3aa: ASSQERGYTGELS
v_gene: TRBV12-3/TRBV12-4; d_gene: NA; CDR3aa: ANSSGTRQGYT
v_gene: TRBV4-1; d_gene: NA; CDR3aa: ASSQGFSEAF
v_gene: TRBV28; d_gene: TRBD2; CDR3aa: ASRRLAGVFSPNSSSYEQY
v_gene: TRBV5-1; d_gene: NA; CDR3aa: AISLPTDTQY